These 21 T cell receptor beta chains share one sample of origin, sequenced in a study of technical replicates of blood from a handful of donors. Assay: immunoSEQ multiplex PCR; the TCRdb copy retains only in-frame clones and omits some. The sample holds about 79,000 clones, roughly 94% seen once. The sample was T cells isolated from PBMCs. The source is a human donor in good health.

The V call is TRBV27, the J call TRBJ2-7, with TRBD1 as a possible D gene (7 bases). Germline V gene data show CDR1 as MNHEY and CDR2 as SMNVEV (reference sequence). The CDR3 is 19 residues long. V was pared by 7 bases and J by 6 bases, with 34 bases between. The CDR3 nucleotides are TGTGCCAGCACCCTTCATTGTCGACAGGGAGGTCCATTATCGTCCGAGCAGTACTTC. Residues: CASTLHCRQGGPLSSEQYF.

CDR3 protein: CASSGYGQPQHF. CDR3 nucleotides: TGTGCCAGTTCAGGGTACGGACAGCCCCAGCATTTT. The chain links TRBV19 to TRBJ1-5; tentative D call: TRBD1 (5 bases). The ends were cut back, 8 bases at V and 7 bases at J, with 12 bases in the middle. This CDR3 has 12 residues. Germline V gene sequence: CDR1 LNHDA, CDR2 SQIVND (reference sequence).

The V and J genes are TRBV5-1 and TRBJ2-1; TRBD2 matches 7 bases. V shed 3 bases and J 5 bases; nucleotides not matched to a gene: 14. The V gene's germline CDR1 is SGHRS and CDR2 YFSETQ. The CDR3 runs to 17 residues. CDR3 nucleotides: TGCGCCAGCAGCTCGTTAGTTCTAGCGGCCTTAAACAATGAGCAGTTCTTC. This sequence encodes CASSSLVLAALNNEQFF.

CDR3 DNA: TGCGCCAGCAGGTTGACAGGGGTAGGGGAAAAACTGTTTTTT. The encoded protein is CASRLTGVGEKLFF. The V and J genes are TRBV4-1 and TRBJ1-4, with TRBD1 matching over 8 bases. Losses at the gene ends were 6 bases for V and 8 bases for J; bases not matched to a gene: 8. The CDR3 loop spans 14 amino acids. CDR1 is MGHRA, CDR2 YSYEKL, per germline.

This clone was detected only a few times. This chain links TRBV7-6 with TRBJ1-1; D not certain. The germline V gene has CDR1 SGHVS and CDR2 FNYEAQ. The CDR3 contains 13 residues. V gave up 0 bases and J gave up 5 bases, with 7 bases separating them. This chain's CDR3 is CASSLARQTEAFF. CDR3 nucleotide sequence: TGTGCCAGCAGCTTAGCCAGGCAGACTGAAGCTTTCTTT.

The chain is built from TRBV2 and TRBJ1-1; the match to TRBD1 covers 8 bases. V lost 5 bases and J lost 6; bases outside the gene matches: 5. The V gene's germline CDR1 is SNHLY and CDR2 FYNNEI. CDR3 size: 13 residues. The CDR3 coding sequence is TGTGCCAGCAGTCCCAGGGGGCAGTCTGAAGCTTTCTTT. Encoded protein: CASSPRGQSEAFF. Filled out from reference TRBV2 and TRBJ1-1, the complete variable domain reads EPEVTQTPSHQVTQMGQEVILRCVPISNHLYFYWYRQILGQKVEFLVSFYNNEISEKSEIFDDQFSVERPDGSNFTLKIRSTKLEDSAMYFCASSPRGQSEAFFGQGTRLTVV.

This rearrangement joins TRBV15 to TRBJ2-1, with 8 bases lining up with TRBD1. This CDR3 spans 17 amino acids. The germline V gene has CDR1 LNHNV and CDR2 YYDKDF (reference sequence). The trim removed 3 bases at V and 3 bases at J, leaving 10 bases unmatched. The CDR3 nucleotides read TGTGCCACCAGCAGCGACCAGGGGGCGGTTTTCTACAATGAGCAGTTCTTC. It translates to CATSSDQGAVFYNEQFF.

The chain recombines TRBV28 with TRBJ2-6; D is perhaps TRBD2 (6 bases). Germline CDR1 reads MDHEN; CDR2 reads SYDVKM. Trimming cost V 8 bases and J 3 bases, with 8 bases left between them. This CDR3 is 13 amino acids long. The CDR3 nucleotides read TGTGCCAGCGGAGGGTATGGGGCCAACGTCCTGACTTTC. Protein product: CASGGYGANVLTF.

The chain is built from TRBV6-1 and TRBJ2-7; 7 bases match TRBD1. This CDR3 contains 10 residues. The germline gives CDR1 MNHNS, CDR2 SASEGT. With V trimmed by 7 bases and J by 6 bases, 0 bases remained unmatched. This CDR3 is CASTGGEQYF. The CDR3 DNA follows: TGTGCCAGCACAGGGGGCGAGCAGTACTTC.

The gene calls are TRBV27 and TRBJ2-1, with D possibly matching TRBD2 (6 bases). The ends were cut back, 8 bases at V and 6 bases at J, with 14 bases in the middle. The CDR3 has 13 amino acids. Germline lookup yields CDR1 MNHEY and CDR2 SMNVEV (reference sequence). CDR3 in amino acids: CASSLGLFNEQFF. In nucleotides, the CDR3 is TGTGCCAGCTCCCTGGGACTTTTCAATGAGCAGTTCTTC.

This chain connects TRBV11-2 to TRBJ2-7; 8 bases match TRBD2. The CDR3 is made up of 15 amino acids. V lost 7 bases, J lost 4 bases, and 12 bases stayed unmatched. Germline-derived CDR1 and CDR2 are SGHAT and FQNNGV. Written as DNA, the CDR3 is TGTGCCAGCACCCCCCCTTCGGCGGGAGGATACGAGCAGTACTTC. It translates to CASTPPSAGGYEQYF.

This sequence joins TRBV10-1 and TRBJ1-4, with TRBD1 matching 9 bases. Germline-derived CDR1 and CDR2 are WNHNN and SYGVQD (reference sequence). The junction had 5 bases not matched to a gene; V was cut back by 4 bases and J by 8 bases. CDR3 length: 14 amino acids. Here the CDR3 reads CASSVGQGGEKLFF. The DNA for the CDR3 is TGCGCCAGCAGTGTGGGACAGGGCGGAGAAAAACTGTTTTTT.

The chain carries TRBV29-1 and TRBJ1-3; TRBD1 is a possible D gene (5 bases). This CDR3 contains 13 residues. Germline CDR1 SQVTM, CDR2 ANQGSEA. The V end lost 0 bases, the J end lost 2 bases, and 5 bases lay between the germline ends. CDR3 residues: CSVEEQAGNTIYF. The DNA of the CDR3 is TGCAGCGTTGAAGAACAGGCTGGAAACACCATATATTTT.

The chain couples TRBV7-7 to TRBJ2-6, with 8 bases fitting TRBD1. V lost 6 bases and J lost 2; bases outside the gene matches: 15. Germline V gene lookup returns CDR1 SSHAT and CDR2 FNYEAQ (reference sequence). The CDR3 length is 19 residues. In nucleotides, the CDR3 is TGTGCCAGCAGTGATCAGGGGGCGAGCATTATAACTGGGGCCAACGTCCTGACTTTC. Translated, it gives CASSDQGASIITGANVLTF.

This sequence joins TRBV4-1 and TRBJ2-1; D may be TRBD1 (5 bases). Germline CDR1 MGHRA, CDR2 YSYEKL. Trimming stripped 3 bases from V and 0 bases from J, with 15 bases between. The CDR3 spans 17 residues. In DNA, the CDR3 is TGCGCCAGCAGCCACTTAGGGGAAGGGGCCTCCTACAATGAGCAGTTCTTC. Amino acids: CASSHLGEGASYNEQFF.

The chain is built from TRBV28 and TRBJ2-7; 9 nucleotides line up with TRBD1. Germline V CDR1 and CDR2: MDHEN, SYDVKM. The CDR3 contains 15 residues. After removal of 3 bases from V and 3 bases from J, the junction contained 6 bases not matched to a gene. CDR3 in amino acids: CASSFGGQGSYEQYF. CDR3 coding DNA: TGTGCCAGCAGTTTCGGGGGACAGGGTAGCTACGAGCAGTACTTC.

V usage is TRBV30 and J usage is TRBJ2-7; possibly TRBD1 for D (6 bases). V was shortened by 2 bases and J by 7 bases, with 12 bases between the two germline ends. CDR3 length: 12 residues. Germline lookup yields CDR1 GTSNPN and CDR2 SVGIG (reference sequence). CDR3: CAWSRQVREQYF. In nucleotides, the CDR3 is TGTGCCTGGAGTCGACAGGTGAGGGAGCAGTACTTC.

The V and J genes are TRBV27 and TRBJ1-1; 7 bases fit TRBD1. Germline V CDR1 and CDR2: MNHEY, SMNVEV (reference sequence). The CDR3 is 16 residues long. Unmatched junction bases numbered 10, after V lost 5 bases and J lost 1 base. CDR3 residues: CASSDRQGWENTEAFF. CDR3 sequence (DNA): TGTGCCAGCAGTGACCGACAGGGATGGGAGAACACTGAAGCTTTCTTT.

V gene TRBV28 combines with J gene TRBJ2-5, with 10 nucleotides matching TRBD1. Unmatched junction bases numbered 3, after V lost 0 bases and J lost 5 bases. This CDR3 spans 15 amino acids. The germline V gene has CDR1 MDHEN and CDR2 SYDVKM. This CDR3 is CASSLWTGGRETQYF. DNA for the CDR3: TGTGCCAGCAGTTTATGGACAGGGGGCCGGGAGACCCAGTACTTC.

The rearrangement uses TRBV5-4 and TRBJ2-7; D not certain. CDR1 is SGHNT, CDR2 YYREEE, per germline (reference sequence). The germline V and J ends were trimmed by 2 bases and 5 bases, with 11 bases remaining between them. This CDR3 is 13 amino acids long. The CDR3 DNA sequence: TGTGCCAGCAGCTTCGATCAGTTTAACGAGCAGTACTTC. Protein product: CASSFDQFNEQYF. The complete variable domain, with remaining parts taken from reference TRBV5-4 and TRBJ2-7, reads ETGVTQSPTHLIKTRGQQVTLRCSSQSGHNTVSWYQQALGQGPQFIFQYYREEENGRGNFPPRFSGLQFPNYSSELNVNALELDDSALYLCASSFDQFNEQYFGPGTRLTVT.

V and J are TRBV6-1 and TRBJ1-5, with 8 nucleotides matching TRBD1. Trimming at V came to 6 bases and at J to 6 bases, leaving 10 bases not matched to a gene. CDR3 length equals 15 residues. CDR1 is MNHNS and CDR2 is SASEGT in the germline V gene. The CDR3 region has the DNA TGTGCCAGCAGATTAGGACAGGGAAGGACTCAGCCCCAGCATTTT. Protein sequence: CASRLGQGRTQPQHF.